This T cell receptor beta chain was captured in a study of blood T cell repertoires in COVID-19. The CDR3 is made up of 17 amino acids. Germline V gives CDR1 MGHRA, CDR2 YSYEKL. V dropped 4 bases and J dropped 7; count of bases not matched to a gene: 14. Sequencing used immunoSEQ multiplex PCR; TCRdb keeps in-frame clones, though not all of them. This sample yields 190,000 or so clones, of which around 89% are seen a single time; 0.62% belongs to the top ten. The chain uses TRBV4-1 and TRBJ2-3; 10 bases fit TRBD2. Sequencing was done on a sample of peripheral blood. This TCR was sampled from a man between 50 and 59 years old with acute or convalescent COVID-19. In nucleotides, the CDR3 is TGCGCCAGCAGCCCAAGAGGGACAGCGGGGGGGCCTAATACGCAGTATTTT. It codes for CASSPRGTAGGPNTQYF.